The 9 T cell receptor beta chains reported below all come from one sample, sequenced in a study of blood T cell repertoires in COVID-19. The method was immunoSEQ multiplex PCR; TCRdb's version includes in-frame clones alone and lacks a portion of them. The sample has roughly 80,000 clones; around 88% are singletons. The sample taken for sequencing was peripheral blood. All receptors come from a woman of 80 years or more with active or convalescent COVID-19.

The chain joins TRBV7-9 to TRBJ1-6, with TRBD1 matching over 10 bases. Germline V CDR1 and CDR2: SEHNR, FQNEAQ (reference sequence). V was clipped by 6 bases and J by 9 bases; unmatched bases: 8. The CDR3 has 15 amino acids. CDR3: CASRPDRGLVSPLHF. For the CDR3, the DNA is TGTGCCAGCAGGCCGGACAGGGGGTTAGTTTCACCCCTCCACTTT.

J is TRBJ1-5 and V is TRBV28, with TRBD1 as a possible D gene (5 bases). The V end was cut by 4 bases, the J end by 3 bases, with 13 bases between. The CDR3 sequence is 15 residues long. The germline CDR1 and CDR2 sequences are MDHEN and SYDVKM. CDR3 sequence (DNA): TGTGCCAGCAGTTCCCCCGGGGGGGACAATCAGCCCCAGCATTTT. Amino acid sequence: CASSSPGGDNQPQHF.

V is TRBV3-1 (or the pseudogene TRBV3-2) and J is TRBJ2-3; 7 nucleotides match TRBD2. The germline gives CDR1 LGHDT, CDR2 YNNKEL (reference sequence). V was clipped by 11 bases and J by 0 bases; unmatched bases: 8. The CDR3 extends over 14 amino acids. The CDR3 DNA is TGTGCCCCAGTTGGGAGGGACAGCACAGATACGCAGTATTTT. Amino acids: CAPVGRDSTDTQYF.

This clone was found a few times. The chain couples TRBV19 to TRBJ2-7, with 8 bases identical to TRBD2. The germline V gene has CDR1 LNHDA and CDR2 SQIVND (reference sequence). The CDR3 has 14 residues. The junction had 4 bases not matched to a gene; V was cut back by 5 bases and J by 1 base. The DNA of the CDR3 is TGTGCCAGTAGTTATAGCGGGACTTCCTACGAGCAGTACTTC. This gives the protein CASSYSGTSYEQYF. The full variable domain, in which reference TRBV19 and TRBJ2-7 provide the parts outside the CDR3, is DGGITQSPKYLFRKEGQNVTLSCEQNLNHDAMYWYRQDPGQGLRLIYYSQIVNDFQKGDIAEGYSVSREKKESFPLTVTSAQKNPTAFYLCASSYSGTSYEQYFGPGTRLTVT.

This clone appeared a single time. The V gene is TRBV7-9, the J gene TRBJ2-1, with TRBD2 matching over 11 bases. Germline trimming cut 5 bases from V and 5 bases from J; bases unmatched to any gene: 5. The CDR3 is made up of 15 amino acids. CDR1 and CDR2 from the germline V gene are SEHNR and FQNEAQ (reference sequence). The CDR3 here is CASSKGTSGDNEQFF. CDR3 DNA: TGTGCCAGCAGCAAGGGGACTAGCGGAGACAATGAGCAGTTCTTC.

The CDR3 region is CASSKRGLSGSNQPQHF. In DNA, the CDR3 is TGTGCCAGTAGTAAGCGGGGCCTTTCGGGTAGCAATCAGCCCCAGCATTTT. The chain links TRBV19 to TRBJ1-5, with a weak D call TRBD1 (5 bases). The CDR3 covers 17 residues. Between the trimmed V and J ends, which lost 4 bases and 0 bases, there was a span of 16 bases. The germline gives CDR1 LNHDA, CDR2 SQIVND (reference sequence).

Written as DNA, the CDR3 is TGTGCCAGCAGTTCCTTTTATGGCTACACCTTC. Translating it yields CASSSFYGYTF. This chain joins TRBV6-2 or TRBV6-3 and TRBJ1-2; the D is unclear. The CDR3 extends over 11 amino acids. Trimming pared 4 bases from V and 5 bases from J, leaving 5 bases between. CDR1 and CDR2 (germline): MNHEY, SVGEGT.

This chain uses TRBV19 with TRBJ2-5; 14 positions match TRBD2. Per germline, CDR1 LNHDA and CDR2 SQIVND (reference sequence). J lost 4 bases, V lost 6 bases, and 7 bases had no gene match. The CDR3 is made up of 16 amino acids. CDR3 region: CASSSLGLAGGETQYF. The CDR3, as DNA: TGTGCCAGTAGCTCACTCGGACTAGCGGGGGGAGAGACCCAGTACTTC.

This clone turned up a few times. The chain uses TRBV7-2 and TRBJ2-3, with D uncertain. The CDR3 is 12 residues long. Trimming pared 3 bases from V and 4 bases from J, leaving 5 bases between. CDR1 and CDR2 from the germline V gene are SGHTA and FQGNSA. As DNA, the CDR3 is TGTGCCAGCAGCTTCTATGCAGATACGCAGTATTTT. Translated: CASSFYADTQYF.